The 22 T cell receptor beta chains below come from one sample, sequenced in a study of spatial heterogeneity in lung cancer. Sample time point: sample taken at primary tumor resection. Whole RNA was taken from tumor, nontumor lung or frozen PBMC; it was then sequenced unsorted. Using its own MiXCR run on the 5' RACE reads, TCRdb lists one record per CDR3 protein. The table has thousands of distinct CDR3 sequences, around 17% seen once. The specimen was normal lung tissue next to the tumor, collected at surgery. The receptors here all came from a male donor with early-stage non-small cell lung cancer.

This clonotype has only a few counts. Within a library made for alpha chains, this beta chain is off target, and its count is uninformative. V usage is TRBV5-1 and J usage is TRBJ2-3, with 11 bases aligning to TRBD2. This CDR3 is 16 amino acids long. The V gene end was trimmed by 4 bases and the J gene end by 4 bases; junction bases not matched to a gene: 8. From germline, CDR1 is SGHRS and CDR2 YFSETQ. In DNA, the CDR3 is TGCGCCAGCAGCACCATAGCGGGGGGGCCTGCAGATACGCAGTATTTT. It codes for CASSTIAGGPADTQYF.

About this clonotype itself: This beta chain represents an off-target read in a library built for alpha chains; its size is of limited meaning. The chain employs TRBV5-1 and TRBJ2-2; a weak D match, TRBD2 (7 bases). The germline V and J ends were trimmed by 3 bases and 0 bases, with 18 bases remaining between them. CDR1 is SGHRS, CDR2 YFSETQ, per germline. The CDR3 is 18 amino acids. CDR3 protein: CASSSRRGGLANTGELFF. Here the CDR3 DNA reads TGCGCCAGCAGCTCCCGGAGGGGGGGCCTCGCGAACACCGGGGAGCTGTTTTTT.

By sample share, this clonotype is medium-sized. Little can be read into the size of this beta chain, an off-target read in a library designed for alpha chains. The V call is TRBV29-1, the J call TRBJ1-2, with 9 bases matching TRBD1. J was trimmed by 4 bases and V by 0 bases; bases with no gene match: 6. CDR3 length: 15 amino acids. Germline assignment: CDR1 SQVTM and CDR2 ANQGSEA. Here the CDR3 DNA reads TGCAGCGTTGAAGATCCGGACAGGGGTGGCTATGGCTACACCTTC. Translating gives CSVEDPDRGGYGYTF.

Turning to this clonotype: As an off-target read in a library built for alpha chains, this beta chain has a frequency of little significance. The gene calls are TRBV5-6 and TRBJ1-4; a possible D gene is TRBD1 (5 bases). This CDR3 has 13 amino acids. The ends were cut back, 4 bases at V and 7 bases at J, with 11 bases in the middle. Germline V gene data show CDR1 as SGHDT and CDR2 as YYEEEE. Written as DNA, the CDR3 is TGTGCCAGCAGCATTTGGGACGTTGAAAAACTGTTTTTT. It translates to CASSIWDVEKLFF.

By share, this clonotype counts as medium-sized. As an off-target read in a library built for alpha chains, this beta chain has a frequency of little significance. The V call is TRBV12-3 or TRBV12-4, the J call TRBJ2-3; 8 bases are a match to TRBD2. The CDR3 extends over 16 amino acids. V lost 5 bases and J lost 1; bases outside the gene matches: 8. CDR3 loop: CASSPQPTSGTDTQYF. The CDR3 coding sequence is TGTGCCAGCAGTCCGCAGCCGACTAGCGGCACAGATACGCAGTATTTT.

In its sample, this clonotype ranks as medium-sized. In a library made to pick up alpha chains, this beta chain is a stray read with a size that means little. This sequence joins TRBV5-6 and TRBJ2-1, with 7 bases fitting TRBD2. The length of the CDR3 is 13 residues. Germline V gene data show CDR1 as SGHDT and CDR2 as YYEEEE. V lost 3 bases to trimming and J lost 13 bases; unmatched junction nucleotides: 10. CDR3 sequence reads: CASSSGTTKNQFF. In DNA form, the CDR3 reads TGTGCCAGCAGCTCAGGGACTACGAAAAACCAGTTCTTC.

With regard to this clonotype: With the library built for alpha chains, this beta chain is off target and its frequency is not meaningful. The chain joins TRBV20-1 to TRBJ2-7; possibly TRBD2 for D (5 bases). Looked up from germline, CDR1 is DFQATT and CDR2 is SNEGSKA (reference sequence). The V and J ends lost 3 bases and 4 bases respectively, with 13 bases between them. The CDR3 is 13 amino acids. The CDR3 region is CSARVLAAYEQYF. CDR3 nucleotides: TGCAGTGCTAGGGTTCTAGCTGCGTACGAGCAGTACTTC.

This clonotype is medium-sized. This beta chain is an off-target read within a library intended for alpha chains, so its frequency means little. The gene calls are TRBV11-1 and TRBJ2-1, with D uncertain. The CDR3 is made up of 12 amino acids. CDR1 SGHAT and CDR2 FQDESV come from the germline V gene (reference sequence). V was trimmed by 3 bases and J by 0 bases, leaving 0 bases between them. This CDR3 is CASSFSYNEQFF. CDR3 coding DNA: TGTGCCAGCAGCTTCTCCTACAATGAGCAGTTCTTC.

This clonotype was counted a few times. It may be a read error: a sequence one base away is much more abundant. In a library made to pick up alpha chains, this beta chain is a stray read with a size that means little. The rearrangement joins TRBV20-1 to TRBJ2-2, with 10 bases matching TRBD2. The CDR3 covers 17 residues. Germline V gene sequence: CDR1 DFQATT, CDR2 SNEGSKA (reference sequence). CDR3 coding DNA: TGCAGTGCTAGGCCTAGCGGACTAGCGGAGAACATCGGGGAGCTGTTTTTT. Its protein is CSARPSGLAENIGELFF.

Sample share makes this clonotype medium-sized (0.01 to 0.1%). The library was prepared for alpha chains; this beta chain is a stray read, so its frequency means little. The rearrangement uses TRBV29-1 and TRBJ1-6, with D perhaps matching TRBD1 (5 bases). Looked up from germline, CDR1 is SQVTM and CDR2 is ANQGSEA. This CDR3 is built from 13 residues. V was trimmed by 6 bases and J by 5 bases, leaving 11 bases between them. CDR3 residues: CSVRSGDNSPLHF. DNA of the CDR3: TGCAGCGTCCGGTCGGGGGATAATTCACCCCTCCACTTT.

This clonotype was detected a few times. This beta chain came through as a stray read in a library set up for alpha chains, and its size says little. V is TRBV28 and J is TRBJ2-1; D is unclear. CDR1 is MDHEN and CDR2 is SYDVKM in the germline V gene. Trimming shortened V by 9 bases and J by 1 base, and 16 bases separated the two germline ends. The CDR3 has 15 amino acids. DNA for the CDR3: TGTGCCAGGGAGATCTTGACGGAGTCCTACAATGAGCAGTTCTTC. It is translated as CAREILTESYNEQFF.

By frequency in the sample, this clonotype is medium-sized. Since it is a stray read in a library aimed at alpha chains, this beta chain has a size that is not meaningful. J is TRBJ2-7 and V is TRBV20-1, with TRBD1 matching over 9 bases. Germline V gene sequence: CDR1 DFQATT, CDR2 SNEGSKA (reference sequence). The CDR3 has 15 amino acids. V dropped 3 bases and J dropped 5; count of bases not matched to a gene: 11. The CDR3 reads CSASDGRTGDDEQYF. The CDR3 DNA sequence: TGCAGTGCTAGTGATGGTCGGACAGGGGACGACGAGCAGTACTTC.

This clonotype qualifies as medium-sized (0.01 to 0.1%). This beta chain lies outside the target of a library built for alpha chains; its clone size means little. The rearrangement links TRBV2 to TRBJ2-4; 11 positions match TRBD1. This CDR3 is built from 15 residues. Per germline, CDR1 SNHLY and CDR2 FYNNEI. Unmatched junction bases numbered 10, after V lost 7 bases and J lost 8 bases. The DNA of the CDR3 is TGTGCCAGCACCGGACAGGGGGCGCATGTGGACATTCAGTACTTC. It is translated as CASTGQGAHVDIQYF.

Sample share makes this clonotype medium-sized (0.01 to 0.1%). This beta chain is a stray read from a library made for alpha chains; its abundance is not meaningful. The V call is TRBV4-2, the J call TRBJ1-2; the D gene is possibly TRBD1 (5 bases). Germline CDR1 is LGHNA and CDR2 is YNFKEQ. Deletions cut 4 bases from V and 8 bases from J, with 17 bases between. This CDR3 spans 14 amino acids. CDR3 loop: CASSPPDGQGGYTF. CDR3 nucleotides: TGTGCCAGCAGCCCACCGGACGGACAAGGCGGCTACACCTTC.

This clonotype was recorded at least ten times. This beta chain represents an off-target read in a library built for alpha chains; its size is of limited meaning. V gene TRBV7-9 combines with J gene TRBJ2-1; 9 bases are shared with TRBD2. The CDR3 sequence is 16 residues long. Germline V gene sequence: CDR1 SEHNR, CDR2 FQNEAQ (reference sequence). V gave up 4 bases and J gave up 5 bases; unmatched junction bases: 9. Here the CDR3 reads CASSSPTSGAHNEQFF. DNA of the CDR3: TGTGCCAGCAGCTCCCCGACTAGCGGAGCTCACAATGAGCAGTTCTTC. The entire variable domain, with the rest obtained from reference TRBV7-9 and TRBJ2-1, is as follows: DTGVSQNPRHKITKRGQNVTFRCDPISEHNRLYWYRQTLGQGPEFLTYFQNEAQLEKSRLLSDRFSAERPKGSFSTLEIQRTEQGDSAMYLCASSSPTSGAHNEQFFGPGTRLTVL.

Turning to this clonotype: This beta chain appears as a stray read in a library generated for alpha chains; its size is not informative. This chain links TRBV29-1 with TRBJ1-1; D is unresolved. The CDR3 has 11 residues. The germline V gene has CDR1 SQVTM and CDR2 ANQGSEA. V lost 5 bases and J lost 5, with 9 bases in between. As DNA, the CDR3 is TGCAGCGTTCGGCCTGGAACTGAAGCTTTCTTT. Its translation is CSVRPGTEAFF.

By share, this clonotype counts as medium-sized. Found in a library prepared for alpha chains, this beta chain is an off-target read, and its abundance has little meaning. This sequence joins TRBV2 and TRBJ1-4; TRBD1 aligns across 10 bases. V lost 4 bases to trimming and J lost 8 bases; unmatched junction nucleotides: 16. Germline V gene lookup returns CDR1 SNHLY and CDR2 FYNNEI. This CDR3 comprises 18 residues. The CDR3 loop is CASSVPGQGTIMGEKLFF. Written as DNA, the CDR3 is TGTGCCAGCAGTGTTCCGGGACAGGGGACCATAATGGGAGAAAAACTGTTTTTT.

Many counts were recorded for this clonotype. This beta chain is an off-target read within a library intended for alpha chains, so its frequency means little. The CDR3 region is CAIAGGRDSGANVLTF. CDR3 DNA sequence: TGTGCCATCGCCGGGGGACGGGATTCTGGGGCCAACGTCCTGACTTTC. The chain is built from TRBV10-3 and TRBJ2-6; D may be TRBD2 (6 bases). The germline V and J ends were trimmed by 8 bases and 1 base, with 15 bases remaining between them. The CDR3 is 16 amino acids. Germline-derived CDR1 and CDR2 are ENHRY and SYGVKD.

This clonotype is medium-sized within its sample. This beta chain is off target for a library built for alpha chains, so its abundance means little. The genes are TRBV7-2 and TRBJ2-2; D remains unclear. V lost 1 base and J lost 1, with 7 bases in between. Per germline, CDR1 SGHTA and CDR2 FQGNSA. The length of the CDR3 is 15 residues. The CDR3 DNA sequence: TGTGCCAGCAGCTTAGTCGCATGGAACACCGGGGAGCTGTTTTTT. Translation gives CASSLVAWNTGELFF. Full variable domain (remainder filled in from reference TRBV7-2 and TRBJ2-2): GAGVSQSPSNKVTEKGKDVELRCDPISGHTALYWYRQSLGQGLEFLIYFQGNSAPDKSGLPSDRFSAERTGGSVSTLTIQRTQQEDSAVYLCASSLVAWNTGELFFGEGSRLTVL.

This clonotype was seen at least ten times. This beta chain is a stray read from a library made for alpha chains; its abundance is not meaningful. The chain employs TRBV2 and TRBJ2-1, with D hard to call. CDR3 length: 17 residues. The ends were cut back, 1 base at V and 0 bases at J, with 13 bases in the middle. Germline lookup yields CDR1 SNHLY and CDR2 FYNNEI. The CDR3 sequence is CASSEDSYTPSYNEQFF. As DNA, the CDR3 is TGTGCCAGCAGTGAAGACTCCTACACCCCCTCCTACAATGAGCAGTTCTTC.

In this sample, this clonotype is medium-sized. This beta chain is an unintended read in a library built for alpha chains; its size means little. The chain couples TRBV10-3 to TRBJ1-4, with TRBD1 identical over 9 bases. CDR1 ENHRY and CDR2 SYGVKD come from the germline V gene. Trimming took 6 bases from V and 8 from J; bases not matched to a gene: 7. The length of the CDR3 is 14 residues. This chain's CDR3 is CAIRPGQGDEKLFF. CDR3 DNA: TGTGCCATCAGACCGGGACAGGGAGACGAAAAACTGTTTTTT.

By share, this clonotype ranks as medium-sized (0.01 to 0.1%). This beta chain was picked up by a library intended for alpha chains and is off target, so its count carries little meaning. The rearrangement joins TRBV20-1 to TRBJ1-4; possible D gene TRBD1, 5 bases. V lost 6 bases and J lost 8, with 16 bases in between. There are 13 residues in the CDR3. Germline V CDR1 and CDR2: DFQATT, SNEGSKA (reference sequence). The CDR3 region has the DNA TGCAGTGCCGGTCGGGGGTTAGAGGAAAAACTGTTTTTT. It yields the protein CSAGRGLEEKLFF.